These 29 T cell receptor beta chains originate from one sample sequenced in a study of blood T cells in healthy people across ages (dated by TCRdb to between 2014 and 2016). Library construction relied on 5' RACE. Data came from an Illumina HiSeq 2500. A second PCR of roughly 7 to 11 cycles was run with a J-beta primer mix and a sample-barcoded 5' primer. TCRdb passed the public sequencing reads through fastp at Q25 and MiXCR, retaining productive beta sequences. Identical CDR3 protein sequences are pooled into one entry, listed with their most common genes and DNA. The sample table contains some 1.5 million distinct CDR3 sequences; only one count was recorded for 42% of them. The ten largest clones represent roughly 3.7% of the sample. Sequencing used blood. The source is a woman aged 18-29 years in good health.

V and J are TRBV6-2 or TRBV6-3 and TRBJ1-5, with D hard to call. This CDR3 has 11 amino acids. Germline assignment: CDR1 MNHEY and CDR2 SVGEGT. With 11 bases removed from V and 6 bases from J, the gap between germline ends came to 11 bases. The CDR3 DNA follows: TGTGCCTCGGGCTACGGTCAGCCCCAGCATTTT. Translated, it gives CASGYGQPQHF.

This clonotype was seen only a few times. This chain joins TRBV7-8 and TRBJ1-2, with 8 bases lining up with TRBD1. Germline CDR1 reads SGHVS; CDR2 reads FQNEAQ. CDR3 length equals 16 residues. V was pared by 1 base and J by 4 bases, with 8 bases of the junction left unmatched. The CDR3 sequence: CASSLGRGQGAYGYTF. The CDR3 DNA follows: TGTGCCAGCAGCTTAGGTAGAGGGCAGGGGGCCTATGGCTACACCTTC.

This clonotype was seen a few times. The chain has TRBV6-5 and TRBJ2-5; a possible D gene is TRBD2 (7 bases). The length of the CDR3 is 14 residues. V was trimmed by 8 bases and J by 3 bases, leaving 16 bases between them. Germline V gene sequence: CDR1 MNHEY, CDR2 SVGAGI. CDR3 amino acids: CASGRGGAEETQYF. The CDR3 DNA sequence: TGTGCCAGCGGACGTGGGGGGGCCGAAGAGACCCAGTACTTC.

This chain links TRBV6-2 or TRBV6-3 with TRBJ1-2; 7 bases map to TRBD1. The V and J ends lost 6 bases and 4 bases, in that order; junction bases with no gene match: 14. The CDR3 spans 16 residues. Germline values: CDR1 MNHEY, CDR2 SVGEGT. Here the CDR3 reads CASRSNSPTGIYGYTF. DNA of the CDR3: TGTGCCAGCAGAAGCAATTCCCCGACAGGGATCTATGGCTACACCTTC.

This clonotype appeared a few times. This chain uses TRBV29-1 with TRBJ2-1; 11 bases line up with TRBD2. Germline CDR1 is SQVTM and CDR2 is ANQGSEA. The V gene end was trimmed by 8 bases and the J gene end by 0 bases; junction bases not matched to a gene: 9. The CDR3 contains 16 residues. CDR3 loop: CSTSGTSGNSYNEQFF. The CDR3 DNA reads TGCAGCACCTCCGGGACTAGCGGAAACTCCTACAATGAGCAGTTCTTC.

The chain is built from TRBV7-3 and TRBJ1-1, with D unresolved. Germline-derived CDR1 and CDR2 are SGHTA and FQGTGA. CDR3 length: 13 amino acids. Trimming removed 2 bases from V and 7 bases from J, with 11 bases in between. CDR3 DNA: TGTGCCAGCAGCTTAGGGGAAGGCCTTGAAGCTTTCTTT. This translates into CASSLGEGLEAFF.

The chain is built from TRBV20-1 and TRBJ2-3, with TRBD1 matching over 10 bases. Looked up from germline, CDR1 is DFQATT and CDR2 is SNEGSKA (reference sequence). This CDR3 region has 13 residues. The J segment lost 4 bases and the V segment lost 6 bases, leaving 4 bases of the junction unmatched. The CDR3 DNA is TGCAGTGCGGGACAGGGGACCCCAGATACGCAGTATTTT. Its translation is CSAGQGTPDTQYF.

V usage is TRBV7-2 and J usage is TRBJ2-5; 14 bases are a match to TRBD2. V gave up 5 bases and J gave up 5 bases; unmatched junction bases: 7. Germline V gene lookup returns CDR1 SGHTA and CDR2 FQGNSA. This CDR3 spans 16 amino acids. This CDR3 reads CASSTGLAGGPETQYF. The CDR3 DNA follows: TGTGCCAGCAGCACCGGACTAGCGGGGGGACCGGAGACCCAGTACTTC.

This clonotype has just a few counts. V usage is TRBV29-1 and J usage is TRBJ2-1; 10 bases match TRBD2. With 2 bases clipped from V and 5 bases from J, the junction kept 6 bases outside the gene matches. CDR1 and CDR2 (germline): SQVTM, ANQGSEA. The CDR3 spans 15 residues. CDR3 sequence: CSVEWTSGMDNEQFF. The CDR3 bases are TGCAGCGTTGAATGGACTAGCGGAATGGACAATGAGCAGTTCTTC.

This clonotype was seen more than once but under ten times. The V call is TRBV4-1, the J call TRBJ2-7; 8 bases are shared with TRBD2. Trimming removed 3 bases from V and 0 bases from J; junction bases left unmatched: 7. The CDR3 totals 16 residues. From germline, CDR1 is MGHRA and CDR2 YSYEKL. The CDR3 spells CASSHHTSGISYEQYF. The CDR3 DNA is TGCGCCAGCAGCCACCACACTAGCGGTATCTCCTACGAGCAGTACTTC.

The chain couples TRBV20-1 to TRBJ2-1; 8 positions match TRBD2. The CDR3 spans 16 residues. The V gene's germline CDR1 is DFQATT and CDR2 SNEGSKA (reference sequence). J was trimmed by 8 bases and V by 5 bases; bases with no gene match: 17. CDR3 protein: CSAPSGLAASLDEQFF. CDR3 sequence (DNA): TGCAGTGCTCCTTCAGGACTAGCAGCGAGCTTGGATGAGCAGTTCTTC.

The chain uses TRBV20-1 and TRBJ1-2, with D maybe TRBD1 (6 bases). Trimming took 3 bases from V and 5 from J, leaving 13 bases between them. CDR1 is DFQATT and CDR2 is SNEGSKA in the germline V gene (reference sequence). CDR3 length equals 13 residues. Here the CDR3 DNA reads TGCAGTGCTAGGCGGAACACAGGGTATGGCTACACCTTC. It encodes CSARRNTGYGYTF.

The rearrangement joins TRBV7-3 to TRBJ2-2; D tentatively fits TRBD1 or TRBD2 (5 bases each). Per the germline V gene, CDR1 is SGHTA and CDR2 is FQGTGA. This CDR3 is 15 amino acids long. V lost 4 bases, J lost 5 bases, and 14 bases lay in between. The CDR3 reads CASSSPGRLTGELFF. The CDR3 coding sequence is TGTGCCAGCAGCTCCCCGGGACGCCTTACCGGGGAGCTGTTTTTT.

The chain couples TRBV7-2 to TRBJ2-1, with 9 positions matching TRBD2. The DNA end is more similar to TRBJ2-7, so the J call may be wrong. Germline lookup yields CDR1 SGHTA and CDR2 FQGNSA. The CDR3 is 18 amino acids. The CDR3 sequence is CASSPLLLAGGHYNEQYF. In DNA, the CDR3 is TGTGCCAGCAGCCCGCTCTTGCTGGCGGGGGGGCACTACAATGAGCAGTACTTC.

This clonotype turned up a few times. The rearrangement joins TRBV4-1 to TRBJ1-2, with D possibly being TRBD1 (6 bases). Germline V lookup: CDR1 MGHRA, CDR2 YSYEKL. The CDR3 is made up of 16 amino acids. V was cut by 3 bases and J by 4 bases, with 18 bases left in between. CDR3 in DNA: TGCGCCAGCAGCCAGGATAGCGGGACACGAGTCTATGGCTACACCTTC. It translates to CASSQDSGTRVYGYTF.

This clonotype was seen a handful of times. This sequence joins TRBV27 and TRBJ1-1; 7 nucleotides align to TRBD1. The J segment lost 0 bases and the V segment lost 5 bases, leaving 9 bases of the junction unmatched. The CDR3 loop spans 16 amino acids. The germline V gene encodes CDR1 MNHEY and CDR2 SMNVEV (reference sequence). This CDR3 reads CASSPGTASMNTEAFF. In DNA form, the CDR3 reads TGTGCCAGCAGTCCCGGGACAGCTTCTATGAACACTGAAGCTTTCTTT.

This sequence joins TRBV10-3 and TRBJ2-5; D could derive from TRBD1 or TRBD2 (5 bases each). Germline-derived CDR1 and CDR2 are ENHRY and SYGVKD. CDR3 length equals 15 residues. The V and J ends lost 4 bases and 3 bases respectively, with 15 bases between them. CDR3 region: CAISGDRADKETQYF. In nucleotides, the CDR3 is TGTGCCATCAGTGGGGACCGAGCGGACAAAGAGACCCAGTACTTC.

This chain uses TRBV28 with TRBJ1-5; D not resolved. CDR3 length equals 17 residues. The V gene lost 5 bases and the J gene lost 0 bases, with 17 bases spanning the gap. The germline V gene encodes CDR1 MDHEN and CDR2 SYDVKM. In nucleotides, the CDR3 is TGTGCCAGCAGTCTCCGTGCTCCCGATTATAGCAATCAGCCCCAGCATTTT. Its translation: CASSLRAPDYSNQPQHF.

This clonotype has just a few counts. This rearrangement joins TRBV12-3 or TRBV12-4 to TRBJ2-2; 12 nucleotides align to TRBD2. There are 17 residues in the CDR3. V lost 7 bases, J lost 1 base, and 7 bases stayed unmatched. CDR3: CASISSGRGRNTGELFF. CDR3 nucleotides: TGTGCCAGCATTTCTAGCGGGAGGGGTAGGAACACCGGGGAGCTGTTTTTT.

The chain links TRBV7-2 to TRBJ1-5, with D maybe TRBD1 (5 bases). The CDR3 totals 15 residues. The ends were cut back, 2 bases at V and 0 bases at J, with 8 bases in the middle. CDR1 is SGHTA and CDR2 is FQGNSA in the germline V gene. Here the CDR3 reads CASSLSDSSNQPQHF. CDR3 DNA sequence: TGTGCCAGCAGCTTATCCGACAGTAGCAATCAGCCCCAGCATTTT. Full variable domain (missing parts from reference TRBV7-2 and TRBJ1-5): GAGVSQSPSNKVTEKGKDVELRCDPISGHTALYWYRQSLGQGLEFLIYFQGNSAPDKSGLPSDRFSAERTGGSVSTLTIQRTQQEDSAVYLCASSLSDSSNQPQHFGDGTRLSIL.

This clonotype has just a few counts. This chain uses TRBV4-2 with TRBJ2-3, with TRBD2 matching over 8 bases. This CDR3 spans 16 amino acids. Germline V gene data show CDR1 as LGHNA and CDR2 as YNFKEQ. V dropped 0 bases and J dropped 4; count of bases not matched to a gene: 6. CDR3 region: CASSQDSGSWADTQYF. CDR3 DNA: TGTGCCAGCAGCCAAGACAGCGGGAGTTGGGCAGATACGCAGTATTTT.

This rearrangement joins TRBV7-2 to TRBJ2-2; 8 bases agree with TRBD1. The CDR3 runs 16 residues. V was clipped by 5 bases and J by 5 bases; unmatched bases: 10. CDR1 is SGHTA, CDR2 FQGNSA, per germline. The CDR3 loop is CASSLLWDRRTGELFF. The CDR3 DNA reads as TGTGCCAGCAGCCTATTATGGGACAGGAGAACCGGGGAGCTGTTTTTT.

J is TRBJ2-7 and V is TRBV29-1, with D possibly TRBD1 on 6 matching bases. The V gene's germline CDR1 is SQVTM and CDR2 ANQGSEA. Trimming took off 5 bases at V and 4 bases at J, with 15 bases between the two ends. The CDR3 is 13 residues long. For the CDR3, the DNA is TGCAGCGTTCGGAGACAGGCTACTTACGAGCAGTACTTC. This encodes CSVRRQATYEQYF.

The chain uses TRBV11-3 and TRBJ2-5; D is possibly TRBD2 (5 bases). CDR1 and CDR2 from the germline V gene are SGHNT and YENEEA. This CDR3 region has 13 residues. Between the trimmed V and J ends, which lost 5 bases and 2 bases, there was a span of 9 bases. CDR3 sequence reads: CASSRERQETQYF. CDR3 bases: TGTGCCAGCAGCCGGGAACGGCAAGAGACCCAGTACTTC.

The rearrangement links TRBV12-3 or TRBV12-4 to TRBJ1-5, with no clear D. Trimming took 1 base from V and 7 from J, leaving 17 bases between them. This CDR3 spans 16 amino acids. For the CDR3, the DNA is TGTGCCAGCAGTTTAGGGACCGACAATTTGGCCCAGCCCCAGCATTTT. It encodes CASSLGTDNLAQPQHF.

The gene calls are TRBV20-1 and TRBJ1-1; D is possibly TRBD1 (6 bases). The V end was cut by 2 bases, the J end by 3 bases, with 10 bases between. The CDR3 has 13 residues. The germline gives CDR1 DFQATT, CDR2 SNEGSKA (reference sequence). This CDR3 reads CSARKQGYTEAFF. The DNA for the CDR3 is TGCAGTGCTAGAAAACAGGGATACACTGAAGCTTTCTTT.

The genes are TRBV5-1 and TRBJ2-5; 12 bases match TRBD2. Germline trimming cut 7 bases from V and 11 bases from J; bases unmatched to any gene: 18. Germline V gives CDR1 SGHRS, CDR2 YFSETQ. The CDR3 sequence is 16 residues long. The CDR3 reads CASYSSTSGSYNEQYF. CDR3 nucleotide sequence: TGCGCCAGCTATTCGTCGACTAGCGGGAGTTACAATGAGCAGTACTTC.

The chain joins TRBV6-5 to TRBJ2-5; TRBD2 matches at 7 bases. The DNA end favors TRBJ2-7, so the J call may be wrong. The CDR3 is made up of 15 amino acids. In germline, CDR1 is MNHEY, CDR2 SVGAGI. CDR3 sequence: CASSYGEGISYEQYF. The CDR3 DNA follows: TGTGCCAGCAGTTACGGGGAGGGAATCTCCTACGAGCAGTACTTC.

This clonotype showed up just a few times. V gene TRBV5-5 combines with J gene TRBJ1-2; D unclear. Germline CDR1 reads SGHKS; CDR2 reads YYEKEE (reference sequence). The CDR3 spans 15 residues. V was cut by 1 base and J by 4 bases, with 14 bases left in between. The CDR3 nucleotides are TGTGCCAGCAGCTTGTCGAACAGTCATAGCTATGGCTACACCTTC. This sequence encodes CASSLSNSHSYGYTF.